These 3 T cell receptor beta chains share one sample of origin, sequenced in a study of T cell responses to AZD1222 COVID-19 vaccine. The protocol was immunoSEQ multiplex PCR, while the TCRdb copy is restricted to in-frame clones and leaves out a portion. Here the sample spans 100,000 to 130,000 clones, 87% being singletons. The sequencing used peripheral blood, collected 28 days after the second AZD1222 dose. Source of these receptors: an adult who received the AZD1222 COVID-19 vaccine.

The genes are TRBV9 and TRBJ2-3, with D perhaps TRBD1 (5 bases). This CDR3 is built from 14 residues. Trimming shortened V by 4 bases and J by 2 bases, and 11 bases separated the two germline ends. Germline V CDR1 and CDR2: SGDLS, YYNGEE. The CDR3 DNA follows: TGTGCCAGCAGCCTGACAGATTACACAGATACGCAGTATTTT. The encoded protein is CASSLTDYTDTQYF.

In this sample, this clone turned up a few times. The gene calls are TRBV28 and TRBJ1-5; D unclear. Germline V gene sequence: CDR1 MDHEN, CDR2 SYDVKM. Between the trimmed V and J ends, which lost 6 bases and 1 base, there was a span of 13 bases. This CDR3 comprises 15 residues. The CDR3 DNA reads TGTGCCAGCAGCACCCATGGAGGGAGCAATCAGCCCCAGCATTTT. Translation: CASSTHGGSNQPQHF.

The J gene is TRBJ1-3, the V gene TRBV11-2, with D uncertain. The germline V gene encodes CDR1 SGHAT and CDR2 FQNNGV. This CDR3 comprises 14 residues. The V and J ends lost 0 bases and 0 bases respectively, with 3 bases between them. This CDR3 reads CASSLEYSGNTIYF. The CDR3 nucleotides read TGTGCCAGCAGCTTAGAGTACTCTGGAAACACCATATATTTT.